The source of this T cell receptor beta chain is a study of T cells in Graves' hyperthyroidism and ophthalmopathy. Together with thyroid ultrasound, orbital computed tomography, serum thyroxine and TRAb, clinical symptoms were used for diagnoses. This clonotype was observed a single time. Its matching antigen is unknown. The V gene's germline CDR1 is LNHDA and CDR2 SQIVND (reference sequence). The CDR3 is made up of 17 amino acids. V was clipped by 1 base and J by 0 bases, with 13 bases between them. Whole-study results and caveats: Before onset, by a median of approximately 6.2 months, the model predicted ophthalmopathy.

RNA transcripts yielded amplified TCR beta CDR3 regions. Researchers ran a first-round RT-PCR on the TCR CDR3 using the HTBI primer set. TCRdb re-analysed the multiplex PCR reads in MiXCR, keeping a single row per CDR3 protein. This repertoire shows hundreds of thousands of distinct CDR3 sequences, about 35% found once; its top ten account for around a third. The specimen sequenced was blood. This chain links TRBV19 with TRBJ1-5; perhaps TRBD1 as D (6 bases). The clonotype was recovered from a woman aged 40 to 50 with Graves' hyperthyroidism. CDR3 amino acids: CASSIAGDIYSNQPQHF. The DNA of the CDR3 is TGTGCCAGTAGTATAGCGGGGGACATATATAGCAATCAGCCCCAGCATTTT.